This paragraph covers one T cell receptor beta chain sequence. Its antigen is unidentified. This record comes from a study of cytomegalovirus exposure and HLA in healthy donors. Overall study findings and caveats: A further, later analysis showed that HLA-associated TCR beta chains (compared with equally common others) were more clonally expanded. In a later analysis, TCR beta V- and J-gene trimming was associated with a missense DCLRE1C variant. There were over 150 TCR beta chains listed as cytomegalovirus-associated. HLA-A and HLA-B allele assignments for most subjects were reportedly predicted accurately using TCR beta sequences.

PCR primers comprised 60 Vbeta and 13 Jbeta primers. The method was immunoSEQ multiplex PCR; TCRdb's version includes in-frame clones alone and lacks a portion of them. The sample shows around 160,000 clones, 77% of them seen only once. Germline V gene lookup returns CDR1 SEHNR and CDR2 FQNEAQ (reference sequence). V shed 5 bases and J 4 bases; nucleotides not matched to a gene: 7. The CDR3 sequence is 15 residues long. V and J are TRBV7-9 and TRBJ2-1, with 8 positions matching TRBD2. The sample was PBMCs. The sequence was obtained from a woman aged 40 to 55 in good health and CMV-seropositive. The CDR3 sequence: CASSLRGGGYNEQFF. The CDR3 DNA is TGTGCCAGCAGCCTGCGGGGCGGGGGGTACAATGAGCAGTTCTTC.